The entry below describes one T cell receptor beta chain. Its antigen is unknown. This specimen comes from a study of post-analysis software for immune sequencing data. Study-level information: Recorded disease courses covered relapsing-remitting, secondary progressive and progressive-relapsing multiple sclerosis. Some patients had no subtype annotation. Notes on the study in general: Patients had higher frequencies than controls of roughly 5 TRBV segments, including TRBV5-6, TRBV5-1 and TRBV20-1. Multiple sclerosis patients showed significantly lower normalized Chao1 diversity than controls did.

Germline CDR1 DFQATT, CDR2 SNEGSKA (reference sequence). The CDR3 runs to 14 residues. V trimming: 7 bases; J trimming: 3 bases; junction bases outside the gene matches: 11. Unique molecular identifiers tagged the TCR beta cDNA libraries. Input populations of about 0.95 to 10 million T cells gave rise to approximately 500,000 cDNA molecules. MiXCR, applied by TCRdb to the PCR reads, yields one record per CDR3 protein. The sample records hundreds of thousands of distinct CDR3 sequences, just under 30% being singletons. The TCR was taken from a girl under 18 with multiple sclerosis. Sequences were obtained from blood. The gene calls are TRBV20-1 and TRBJ2-5; TRBD2 matches at 7 bases. The CDR3: CSGDGGSVEETQYF. The CDR3 nucleotides are TGCAGTGGGGACGGCGGGAGTGTGGAAGAGACCCAGTACTTC.